This TCR beta chain is from a study of tumour-infiltrating T cells in Burkitt lymphoma. Study as a whole: Productive clonality predicted overall and progression-free survival.

Germline CDR1 and CDR2: LGHNA and YSLEER. Trimming stripped 0 bases from V and 1 base from J, with 12 bases between. The CDR3 is 16 residues long. Some clones are missing from TCRdb's copy, which holds only in-frame ones; the method was immunoSEQ multiplex PCR. The profile shows approximately 15,000 clones, approximately 80% of them singletons. In its sample, this clone was seen once. The source is a human donor with diffuse large B-cell lymphoma. V gene TRBV4-3 combines with J gene TRBJ1-1, with D unresolved. Sequenced input: tumor tissue. For the CDR3, the DNA is TGCGCCAGCAGCCAAGATCTATGGCAGCCGAACACTGAAGCTTTCTTT. This encodes CASSQDLWQPNTEAFF.